These 6 T cell receptor beta chains were sequenced from one sample in a study of graft-versus-host responses after intestinal transplantation. Method: immunoSEQ multiplex PCR; TCRdb's copy keeps in-frame clones and lacks some. The sample carries 4,000 to 5,000 clones, over 60% recorded once. Lymphocytes from graft epithelium and lamina propria were isolated. This material consisted of ileum tissue, taken around four months after intestinal transplantation. Every receptor here comes from a human patient who received an intestinal transplant, so some T cells may come from the graft donor.

The chain carries TRBV10-3 and TRBJ1-1; the match to TRBD1 covers 8 bases. CDR3 length: 15 residues. The junction had 11 bases not matched to a gene; V was cut back by 6 bases and J by 5 bases. Germline lookup yields CDR1 ENHRY and CDR2 SYGVKD. The CDR3 spells CAISNPDREDTEAFF. The CDR3 DNA follows: TGTGCCATCAGCAACCCGGACAGGGAGGATACTGAAGCTTTCTTT.

This chain connects TRBV7-9 to TRBJ1-3; D is unclear. Germline CDR1 reads SEHNR; CDR2 reads FQNEAQ (reference sequence). V was cut by 3 bases and J by 0 bases, with 9 bases left in between. The length of the CDR3 is 15 residues. The CDR3 nucleotides read TGTGCCAGCAGCTTCCTCGAATACTCTGGAAACACCATATATTTT. Amino acids: CASSFLEYSGNTIYF.

The gene calls are TRBV27 and TRBJ2-5, with 14 bases aligning to TRBD2. CDR3 length: 15 residues. Germline lookup yields CDR1 MNHEY and CDR2 SMNVEV (reference sequence). V lost 5 bases and J lost 7; bases outside the gene matches: 6. In nucleotides, the CDR3 is TGTGCCAGCAGTATGACTAGCGGGAGGGCAGGGACCCAGTACTTC. Translating gives CASSMTSGRAGTQYF.

This clone has only a few counts. The V call is TRBV20-1, the J call TRBJ1-1; the D is unclear. The CDR3 contains 11 residues. Trimming pared 3 bases from V and 10 bases from J, leaving 12 bases between. Germline V gene sequence: CDR1 DFQATT, CDR2 SNEGSKA (reference sequence). In nucleotides, the CDR3 is TGCAGTGCTAGTTTGGGTTTTGGAGCTTTCTTT. Its protein is CSASLGFGAFF.

This chain joins TRBV15 and TRBJ2-7, with D perhaps assigned TRBD1 or TRBD2 (5 bases each). The CDR3 length is 15 residues. With 0 bases removed from V and 6 bases from J, the gap between germline ends came to 15 bases. Germline V gene sequence: CDR1 LNHNV, CDR2 YYDKDF (reference sequence). The CDR3 loop is CATSRDQGRGGEQYF. The CDR3 coding sequence is TGTGCCACCAGCAGAGATCAGGGTCGGGGCGGCGAGCAGTACTTC.

The chain has TRBV25-1 and TRBJ2-2; 8 bases align to TRBD2. The CDR3 totals 18 residues. CDR1 and CDR2 from the germline V gene are MGHDK and SYGVNS. V trimming: 0 bases; J trimming: 1 base; junction bases outside the gene matches: 7. This CDR3 is CASSEYVRLAGNTGELFF. The CDR3 nucleotides are TGTGCCAGCAGTGAATATGTAAGGCTAGCGGGGAACACCGGGGAGCTGTTTTTT. Combining the CDR3 with reference TRBV25-1 and TRBJ2-2 gives the whole variable domain EADIYQTPRYLVIGTGKKITLECSQTMGHDKMYWYQQDPGMELHLIHYSYGVNSTEKGDLSSESTVSRIRTEHFPLTLESARPSHTSQYLCASSEYVRLAGNTGELFFGEGSRLTVL.